Below, 20 T cell receptor beta chains from the same sample are listed, as sequenced in a study of cytomegalovirus exposure and HLA in healthy donors (dated by TCRdb to 2016 to 2017). The method behind the library was the immunoSEQ multiplex PCR assay. A mixture of 60 forward primers for TCR Vbeta segments and 13 reverse primers for TCR Jbeta segments was used in the multiplex PCR. TCRdb's version of the immuneACCESS table is confined to in-frame rearrangements and falls short of the full clone set. An unresolved V gene accounts for under half of the shortfall where checked; the remainder is of unknown origin. Counted in this sample were 120,000 to 150,000 clones; around 76% of them appeared once. Of the sample, less than 3% falls within the top ten clones. The sample consisted of PBMCs. These receptors came from a male donor in good health and CMV-seronegative.

The genes are TRBV5-1 and TRBJ1-2; D unresolved. Between the trimmed V and J ends, which lost 2 bases and 4 bases, there was a span of 12 bases. CDR3 length: 14 amino acids. CDR1 and CDR2 (germline): SGHRS, YFSETQ. CDR3: CASSFTGRSYGYTF. CDR3 sequence (DNA): TGCGCCAGCAGCTTTACCGGCAGGTCCTATGGCTACACCTTC.

This clone was observed a handful of times. This chain joins TRBV5-8 and TRBJ1-6, with 8 bases identical to TRBD1. Trimming removed 4 bases from V and 9 bases from J; junction bases left unmatched: 9. The CDR3 extends over 15 amino acids. Per the germline V gene, CDR1 is SGHTS and CDR2 is YDEGEE. CDR3 nucleotides: TGTGCCAGCAGCCGTACGGGACAGGCCCGTTCACCCCTCCACTTT. Its translation: CASSRTGQARSPLHF.

The J gene is TRBJ1-5, the V gene TRBV19, with 7 bases lining up with TRBD1. V gave up 4 bases and J gave up 11 bases; unmatched junction bases: 14. The CDR3 is made up of 15 amino acids. CDR1 is LNHDA and CDR2 is SQIVND in the germline V gene (reference sequence). This CDR3 reads CASSSIGQGDRSQHF. CDR3 coding DNA: TGTGCCAGTAGTAGTATAGGCCAGGGGGATCGGTCCCAGCATTTT.

The chain combines TRBV14 with TRBJ2-7; 12 bases are a match to TRBD1. From germline, CDR1 is SGHDN and CDR2 FVKESK. The CDR3 contains 15 residues. The trim removed 3 bases at V and 0 bases at J, leaving 0 bases unmatched. The CDR3 nucleotides read TGTGCCAGCAGCCAGGGACAGGGGGCCTCCTACGAGCAGTACTTC. Its translation: CASSQGQGASYEQYF. Full variable domain (outside the CDR3, taken from reference TRBV14 and TRBJ2-7): EAGVTQFPSHSVIEKGQTVTLRCDPISGHDNLYWYRRVMGKEIKFLLHFVKESKQDESGMPNNRFLAERTGGTYSTLKVQPAELEDSGVYFCASSQGQGASYEQYFGPGTRLTVT.

The rearrangement uses TRBV7-9 and TRBJ2-1; D perhaps matches TRBD2 (5 bases). There are 12 residues in the CDR3. CDR1 and CDR2 from the germline V gene are SEHNR and FQNEAQ (reference sequence). V lost 5 bases to trimming and J lost 5 bases, with 7 bases between them. The CDR3 sequence: CASSLGNNEQFF. CDR3 bases: TGTGCCAGCAGCCTCGGGAACAATGAGCAGTTCTTC.

The chain couples TRBV19 to TRBJ2-5; D not resolved. V was trimmed by 3 bases and J by 2 bases, leaving 16 bases between them. The germline V gene encodes CDR1 LNHDA and CDR2 SQIVND (reference sequence). The CDR3 spans 16 residues. DNA of the CDR3: TGTGCCAGTAGTATGGGCCCAGGTGCATTTCAAGAGACCCAGTACTTC. Its protein product is CASSMGPGAFQETQYF. The variable domain in full, with the rest retrieved from reference TRBV19 and TRBJ2-5, is DGGITQSPKYLFRKEGQNVTLSCEQNLNHDAMYWYRQDPGQGLRLIYYSQIVNDFQKGDIAEGYSVSREKKESFPLTVTSAQKNPTAFYLCASSMGPGAFQETQYFGPGTRLLVL.

CDR3 nucleotide sequence: TGCAGCGTTGCAGTCTCAGATACGCAGTATTTT. Residues: CSVAVSDTQYF. The rearrangement uses TRBV29-1 and TRBJ2-3; D is unresolved. V lost 4 bases and J lost 4, with 6 bases in between. The CDR3 extends over 11 amino acids. The germline V gene has CDR1 SQVTM and CDR2 ANQGSEA.

The chain uses TRBV6-6 and TRBJ2-1; 8 bases are shared with TRBD2. The ends lost 6 bases at V and 6 bases at J; junction bases unmatched: 4. Germline CDR1 and CDR2: MNHNY and SVGAGI (reference sequence). The CDR3 is made up of 13 amino acids. This CDR3 is CASRTGLGNEQFF. The CDR3 DNA is TGTGCCAGCAGGACGGGACTAGGCAATGAGCAGTTCTTC.

The chain employs TRBV7-2 and TRBJ1-1, with D unresolved. The CDR3 totals 13 residues. Trimming took 0 bases from V and 4 from J, leaving 6 bases between them. Per the germline V gene, CDR1 is SGHTA and CDR2 is FQGNSA. CDR3 region: CASSLAEATEAFF. The CDR3 bases are TGTGCCAGCAGCTTAGCAGAAGCCACTGAAGCTTTCTTT. Complete variable domain (other parts from reference TRBV7-2 and TRBJ1-1): GAGVSQSPSNKVTEKGKDVELRCDPISGHTALYWYRQSLGQGLEFLIYFQGNSAPDKSGLPSDRFSAERTGGSVSTLTIQRTQQEDSAVYLCASSLAEATEAFFGQGTRLTVV.

This clone has just a few counts. The V and J genes are TRBV30 and TRBJ2-1; 14 nucleotides match TRBD2. Germline CDR1 GTSNPN, CDR2 SVGIG (reference sequence). The CDR3 loop spans 19 amino acids. Trimming at V came to 3 bases and at J to 0 bases, leaving 10 bases not matched to a gene. The CDR3 coding sequence is TGTGCCTGGAGCAACACACGGACTAGCGGGGGGAACTCCTACAATGAGCAGTTCTTC. It specifies CAWSNTRTSGGNSYNEQFF.

This clone appeared a few times. The rearrangement joins TRBV4-1 to TRBJ1-5; tentative D call: TRBD1 (5 bases). The CDR3 covers 15 residues. Per the germline V gene, CDR1 is MGHRA and CDR2 is YSYEKL. The V end was cut by 1 base, the J end by 2 bases, with 9 bases between. CDR3 region: CASSQGRGGNQPQHF. CDR3 nucleotides: TGCGCCAGCAGCCAAGGAAGGGGCGGCAATCAGCCCCAGCATTTT.

V and J are TRBV10-3 and TRBJ2-7; 9 bases are a match to TRBD1. In germline, CDR1 is ENHRY, CDR2 SYGVKD. CDR3 length: 14 residues. Germline trimming cut 4 bases from V and 4 bases from J; bases unmatched to any gene: 5. The CDR3 DNA is TGTGCCATCAGTGCGAGGGACAGGGCTTACGAGCAGTACTTC. As protein: CAISARDRAYEQYF.

The chain links TRBV27 to TRBJ2-1; D is possibly TRBD1 (6 bases). Trimming cost V 2 bases and J 9 bases, with 14 bases left between them. CDR1 MNHEY and CDR2 SMNVEV come from the germline V gene (reference sequence). This CDR3 region has 14 residues. CDR3 nucleotide sequence: TGTGCCAGCAGTTTAAACAGGGCTGAGGTTGAGCAGTTCTTC. Encoded protein: CASSLNRAEVEQFF.

As concerns this clone: The junction and the germline gene differ at one end; a read error may be behind it. CDR3 nucleotides: TGTGCTAGCAGCCCAATAGCGGGAGGGATCACAGATACGCAGTATTTT. It specifies CASSPIAGGITDTQYF. This sequence joins TRBV7-7 and TRBJ2-3; 11 bases are a match to TRBD2. The germline V gene has CDR1 SSHAT and CDR2 FNYEAQ (reference sequence). This CDR3 region has 16 residues.

This rearrangement joins TRBV9 to TRBJ2-3; 9 bases align to TRBD2. With V trimmed by 3 bases and J by 2 bases, 10 bases remained unmatched. The CDR3 has 17 amino acids. The V gene's germline CDR1 is SGDLS and CDR2 YYNGEE. The CDR3 spells CASSERGGRGVTDTQYF. The CDR3, as DNA: TGTGCCAGCAGCGAGAGGGGCGGGAGGGGGGTCACAGATACGCAGTATTTT.

The chain combines TRBV27 with TRBJ1-4; 7 bases line up with TRBD1. Germline CDR1 MNHEY, CDR2 SMNVEV (reference sequence). V lost 6 bases, J lost 3 bases, and 4 bases stayed unmatched. The CDR3 contains 14 residues. CDR3: CASSQGQPNEKLFF. DNA of the CDR3: TGTGCCAGCAGCCAGGGACAGCCTAATGAAAAACTGTTTTTT. The variable domain in full, completed from reference TRBV27 and TRBJ1-4, reads EAQVTQNPRYLITVTGKKLTVTCSQNMNHEYMSWYRQDPGLGLRQIYYSMNVEVTDKGDVPEGYKVSRKEKRNFPLILESPSPNQTSLYFCASSQGQPNEKLFFGSGTQLSVL.

This chain uses TRBV6-4 with TRBJ1-1, with 8 bases lining up with TRBD1. Germline CDR1 reads MRHNA; CDR2 reads SNTAGT. The V gene end was trimmed by 6 bases and the J gene end by 3 bases; junction bases not matched to a gene: 6. The CDR3 has 14 amino acids. CDR3: CASSRTGLDTEAFF. The CDR3 DNA is TGTGCCAGCAGCCGGACAGGGCTGGACACTGAAGCTTTCTTT.

This clone is a singleton in its sample. V gene TRBV7-9 combines with J gene TRBJ1-1, with D unclear. The germline CDR1 and CDR2 sequences are SEHNR and FQNEAQ (reference sequence). The CDR3 extends over 14 amino acids. Trimming removed 2 bases from V and 0 bases from J, with 7 bases in between. In DNA, the CDR3 is TGTGCCAGCAGCTTAAGTACGGTGAACACTGAAGCTTTCTTT. Translated: CASSLSTVNTEAFF.

The genes are TRBV15 and TRBJ1-4; 8 bases match TRBD1. Germline loops: CDR1 LNHNV, CDR2 YYDKDF (reference sequence). This CDR3 is built from 15 residues. V dropped 4 bases and J dropped 4; count of bases not matched to a gene: 5. In nucleotides, the CDR3 is TGTGCCACCAGCAATCAGGGGGCTAGTAATGAAAAACTGTTTTTT. Amino acid sequence: CATSNQGASNEKLFF.

The chain recombines TRBV19 with TRBJ2-3; perhaps TRBD1 as D (6 bases). The CDR3 extends over 14 amino acids. Germline values: CDR1 LNHDA, CDR2 SQIVND (reference sequence). The V and J ends lost 3 bases and 3 bases respectively, with 10 bases between them. The DNA of the CDR3 is TGTGCCAGTAGTATCAGTCAGGGGACAGATACGCAGTATTTT. Translating it yields CASSISQGTDTQYF.